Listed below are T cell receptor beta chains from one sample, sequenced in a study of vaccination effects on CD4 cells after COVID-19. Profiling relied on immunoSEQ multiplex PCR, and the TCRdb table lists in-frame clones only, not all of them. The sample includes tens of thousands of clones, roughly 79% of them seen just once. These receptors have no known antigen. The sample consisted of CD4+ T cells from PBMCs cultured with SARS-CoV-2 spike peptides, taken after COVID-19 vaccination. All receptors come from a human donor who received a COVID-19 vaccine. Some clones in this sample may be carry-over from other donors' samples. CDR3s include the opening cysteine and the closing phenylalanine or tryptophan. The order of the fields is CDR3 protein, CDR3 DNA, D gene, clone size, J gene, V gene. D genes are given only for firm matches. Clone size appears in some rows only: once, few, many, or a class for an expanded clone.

cdr3_aa: CASSQPGQTNEKLFF
cdr3_nt: TGCGCCAGCAGCCAACCGGGACAAACTAATGAAAAACTGTTTTTT
d_call: NA
clone_size: NA
j_call: TRBJ1-4
v_call: TRBV4-1

cdr3_aa: CASSTDRNEKLFF
cdr3_nt: TGTGCCAGCTCTACGGACAGAAATGAAAAACTGTTTTTT
d_call: NA
clone_size: NA
j_call: TRBJ1-4
v_call: TRBV18

cdr3_aa: CASSLLSGGGTDTQYF
cdr3_nt: TGTGCCAGCAGCTTATTAAGCGGGGGGGGGACAGATACGCAGTATTTT
d_call: TRBD2
clone_size: NA
j_call: TRBJ2-3
v_call: TRBV7-2

cdr3_aa: CASSTRGGDNGYTF
cdr3_nt: TGTGCCAGCAGCACGAGAGGAGGGGACAATGGCTACACCTTC
d_call: NA
clone_size: NA
j_call: TRBJ1-2
v_call: TRBV7-3

cdr3_aa: CASRYRSSTDTQYF
cdr3_nt: TGTGCCAGCAGGTACAGGAGCAGCACAGATACGCAGTATTTT
d_call: NA
clone_size: NA
j_call: TRBJ2-3
v_call: TRBV5-4

cdr3_aa: CASSVDRGYGYTF
cdr3_nt: TGTGCCAGCAGCGTAGACAGGGGCTATGGCTACACCTTC
d_call: TRBD1
clone_size: NA
j_call: TRBJ1-2
v_call: TRBV9

cdr3_aa: CASSRPRDGAYGYTF
cdr3_nt: TGTGCCAGCAGCCGGCCCCGGGACGGTGCCTATGGCTACACCTTC
d_call: NA
clone_size: NA
j_call: TRBJ1-2
v_call: TRBV28

cdr3_aa: CASASQGMTGTGELFF
cdr3_nt: TGTGCCAGCGCCAGCCAGGGGATGACGGGAACCGGGGAGCTGTTTTTT
d_call: NA
clone_size: NA
j_call: TRBJ2-2
v_call: TRBV9

cdr3_aa: CASSITSAGNTIYF
cdr3_nt: TGTGCCAGTAGTATAACGTCGGCTGGAAACACCATATATTTT
d_call: NA
clone_size: NA
j_call: TRBJ1-3
v_call: TRBV19

cdr3_aa: CASSVVYGELNTGELFF
cdr3_nt: TGTGCCAGCAGCGTAGTCTACGGCGAGTTGAACACCGGGGAGCTGTTTTTT
d_call: NA
clone_size: NA
j_call: TRBJ2-2
v_call: TRBV9

cdr3_aa: CSASKSGTGASNYGYTF
cdr3_nt: TGCAGTGCTAGTAAGTCCGGGACAGGGGCCTCCAACTATGGCTACACCTTC
d_call: TRBD1
clone_size: NA
j_call: TRBJ1-2
v_call: TRBV20-1

cdr3_aa: CASSQDRPPPADTQYF
cdr3_nt: TGCGCCAGCAGCCAAGATCGCCCTCCTCCGGCAGATACGCAGTATTTT
d_call: NA
clone_size: NA
j_call: TRBJ2-3
v_call: TRBV4-1

cdr3_aa: CASSFLAANTGELFF
cdr3_nt: TGTGCCAGCAGCTTTCTAGCGGCTAACACCGGGGAGCTGTTTTTT
d_call: TRBD2
clone_size: NA
j_call: TRBJ2-2
v_call: TRBV7-2

cdr3_aa: CASSQVSRGSSYNEQFF
cdr3_nt: TGTGCCAGCAGCCAAGTATCCCGGGGGAGCTCCTACAATGAGCAGTTCTTC
d_call: NA
clone_size: NA
j_call: TRBJ2-1
v_call: TRBV3-1/TRBV3-2

cdr3_aa: CASRQYGRAQETQYF
cdr3_nt: TGTGCCAGCAGGCAGTACGGTAGGGCCCAAGAGACCCAGTACTTC
d_call: NA
clone_size: NA
j_call: TRBJ2-5
v_call: TRBV28

cdr3_aa: CASSLPRDRGSNEQFF
cdr3_nt: TGTGCCAGCAGTTTACCACGGGACAGGGGTTCCAATGAGCAGTTCTTC
d_call: TRBD1
clone_size: NA
j_call: TRBJ2-1
v_call: TRBV27

cdr3_aa: CASSPGGDYGYTF
cdr3_nt: TGCGCCAGCAGCCCAGGGGGGGACTATGGCTACACCTTC
d_call: TRBD1
clone_size: few
j_call: TRBJ1-2
v_call: TRBV5-1

cdr3_aa: CASSLGHNTEAFF
cdr3_nt: TGTGCCAGCAGTTTAGGCCACAACACTGAAGCTTTCTTT
d_call: NA
clone_size: NA
j_call: TRBJ1-1
v_call: TRBV12-3/TRBV12-4

cdr3_aa: CASSRQTGALNTGELFF
cdr3_nt: TGTGCCAGCAGCCGGCAGACAGGGGCCCTTAACACCGGGGAGCTGTTTTTT
d_call: TRBD1
clone_size: once
j_call: TRBJ2-2
v_call: TRBV6-2/TRBV6-3

cdr3_aa: CAWSVQGRLPNYGYTF
cdr3_nt: TGTGCCTGGAGTGTACAGGGGCGACTCCCTAACTATGGCTACACCTTC
d_call: TRBD1
clone_size: NA
j_call: TRBJ1-2
v_call: TRBV30

cdr3_aa: CATSDLAGHGTGELFF
cdr3_nt: TGTGCCACCAGTGATTTGGCAGGGCACGGGACCGGGGAGCTGTTTTTT
d_call: NA
clone_size: NA
j_call: TRBJ2-2
v_call: TRBV24-1

cdr3_aa: CATSKLLDSGNTIYF
cdr3_nt: TGTGCCACCAGCAAGTTGCTGGACTCTGGAAACACCATATATTTT
d_call: NA
clone_size: NA
j_call: TRBJ1-3
v_call: TRBV15

cdr3_aa: CASKDGLNTDTQYF
cdr3_nt: TGTGCCAGCAAAGACGGCCTCAACACAGATACGCAGTATTTT
d_call: NA
clone_size: once
j_call: TRBJ2-3
v_call: TRBV3-1/TRBV3-2

cdr3_aa: CASSKDRNYGYTF
cdr3_nt: TGCGCCAGCAGTAAGGACAGGAACTATGGCTACACCTTC
d_call: TRBD1
clone_size: NA
j_call: TRBJ1-2
v_call: TRBV10-1

cdr3_aa: CASSSITRGASYSPLHF
cdr3_nt: TGTGCCAGCAGCTCTATCACCCGGGGAGCCAGTTATTCACCCCTCCACTTT
d_call: NA
clone_size: NA
j_call: TRBJ1-6
v_call: TRBV3-1/TRBV3-2

cdr3_aa: CASSFLRGPMNTEAFF
cdr3_nt: TGTGCCAGCAGTTTTTTGCGGGGGCCTATGAACACTGAAGCTTTCTTT
d_call: NA
clone_size: NA
j_call: TRBJ1-1
v_call: TRBV28

cdr3_aa: CASSAGTHYGYTF
cdr3_nt: TGTGCCAGCAGCGCCGGGACCCACTATGGCTACACCTTC
d_call: NA
clone_size: once
j_call: TRBJ1-2
v_call: TRBV7-2

cdr3_aa: CASSTGRGQGWFF
cdr3_nt: TGTGCCAGCAGCACTGGTCGGGGACAGGGATGGTTCTTC
d_call: TRBD1
clone_size: NA
j_call: TRBJ2-1
v_call: TRBV9

cdr3_aa: CASSPEVPLRGTQYF
cdr3_nt: TGTGCCAGCTCACCAGAGGTCCCGTTGAGGGGTACGCAGTATTTT
d_call: NA
clone_size: NA
j_call: TRBJ2-3
v_call: TRBV18

cdr3_aa: CASSETGGRSYYNEQFF
cdr3_nt: TGTGCCAGCAGCGAGACGGGGGGCCGTTCCTATTACAATGAGCAGTTCTTC
d_call: NA
clone_size: NA
j_call: TRBJ2-1
v_call: TRBV5-5

cdr3_aa: CASSQPSGGGTHYTQYF
cdr3_nt: TGTGCCAGCAGCCAGCCCTCGGGCGGGGGGACACACTATACGCAGTATTTT
d_call: TRBD2
clone_size: NA
j_call: TRBJ2-3
v_call: TRBV4-2

cdr3_aa: CATSDRTSGGGYTDTQYF
cdr3_nt: TGTGCCACCAGTGATCGGACTAGCGGGGGGGGCTACACAGATACGCAGTATTTT
d_call: TRBD2
clone_size: NA
j_call: TRBJ2-3
v_call: TRBV24-1

cdr3_aa: CASSLGQASQPQHF
cdr3_nt: TGTGCCAGCAGCTTGGGACAGGCAAGCCAGCCCCAGCATTTT
d_call: TRBD1
clone_size: NA
j_call: TRBJ1-5
v_call: TRBV28

cdr3_aa: CASSIPNGQPQHF
cdr3_nt: TGTGCCAGTAGTATCCCTAATGGACAGCCCCAGCATTTT
d_call: NA
clone_size: NA
j_call: TRBJ1-5
v_call: TRBV19

cdr3_aa: CASSTPWGVGNTIYF
cdr3_nt: TGTGCCAGTAGTACTCCCTGGGGGGTCGGAAACACCATATATTTT
d_call: NA
clone_size: once
j_call: TRBJ1-3
v_call: TRBV19